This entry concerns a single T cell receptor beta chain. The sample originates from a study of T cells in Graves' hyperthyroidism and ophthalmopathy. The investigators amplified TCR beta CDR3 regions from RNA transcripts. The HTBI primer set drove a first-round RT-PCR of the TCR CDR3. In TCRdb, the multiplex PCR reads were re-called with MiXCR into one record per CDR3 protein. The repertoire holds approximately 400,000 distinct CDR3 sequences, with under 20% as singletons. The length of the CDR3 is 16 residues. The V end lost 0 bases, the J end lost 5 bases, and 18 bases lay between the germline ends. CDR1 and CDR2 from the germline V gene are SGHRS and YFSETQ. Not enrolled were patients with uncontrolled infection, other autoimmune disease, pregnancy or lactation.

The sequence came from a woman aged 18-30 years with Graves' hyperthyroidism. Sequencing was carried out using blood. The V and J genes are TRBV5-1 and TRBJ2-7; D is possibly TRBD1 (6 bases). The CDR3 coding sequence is TGCGCCAGCAGCTTGGCGGTTCGGACAGCGAGGGACGAGCAGTACTTC. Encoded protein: CASSLAVRTARDEQYF.